This TCR beta chain was sequenced in a study of blood T cells in healthy people across ages. It was with a sample-barcoded 5' primer and a J-beta primer mix that a second PCR of roughly 7 to 12 cycles was run. Via MiXCR, TCRdb re-called the 5' RACE reads, giving one row per CDR3 protein. The table shows over 700,000 distinct CDR3 sequences, with about 53% occurring only once. PBMCs were isolated at a quantity of at least 6 million per sample. Sequencing was done on a sample of blood. The sequence was collected from an elderly man in good health.

As DNA, the CDR3 is TGTGCCAGCAGCTTAGTAATCGAAAAAGAGACCCAGTACTTC. Amino acids: CASSLVIEKETQYF. J is TRBJ2-5 and V is TRBV7-9; D gene uncertain. The CDR3 totals 14 residues. V was shortened by 1 base and J by 3 bases, with 9 bases between the two germline ends. CDR1 and CDR2 (germline): SEHNR, FQNEAQ (reference sequence).